This T cell receptor (beta chain) came from a study of cytomegalovirus exposure and HLA in healthy donors. Across the study: Among the approximately 400 genotyped donors, approximately 80% were placed in the Caucasian-associated ancestry cluster. Whole-study findings and limits: Presence/absence analyses supposed approximately even sequencing depth among donors. Cytomegalovirus association was assigned to approximately 160 TCR beta chains.

The CDR3 has 14 amino acids. V gave up 5 bases and J gave up 0 bases, with 11 bases separating them. Germline CDR1 is MNHEY and CDR2 is SVGAGI. Comment on this clone: What it recognizes is unknown.

Sampled while nominally healthy, donors likely had unrecorded immune exposures. Primers included in the PCR were 60 Vbeta and 13 Jbeta primers. TCRdb's copy holds only in-frame clones and misses some; the assay was immunoSEQ multiplex PCR. The table shows over 150,000 clones, with roughly 80% occurring only once. This TCR was recovered from a man aged 40-49 years in good health and CMV-seronegative. Sequenced: PBMCs. The chain carries TRBV6-5 and TRBJ2-7, with D tentatively TRBD1 (6 bases). The DNA for the CDR3 is TGTGCCAGCAGTCTTCAGGGGAGCTCCTACGAGCAGTACTTC. Protein sequence: CASSLQGSSYEQYF.